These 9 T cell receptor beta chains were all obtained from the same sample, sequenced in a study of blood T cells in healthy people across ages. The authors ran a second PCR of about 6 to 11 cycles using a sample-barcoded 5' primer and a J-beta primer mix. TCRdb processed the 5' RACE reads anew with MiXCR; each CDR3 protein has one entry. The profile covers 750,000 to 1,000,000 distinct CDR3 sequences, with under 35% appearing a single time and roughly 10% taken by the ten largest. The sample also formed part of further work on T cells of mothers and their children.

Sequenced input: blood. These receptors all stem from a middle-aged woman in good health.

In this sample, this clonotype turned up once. CDR3 amino acids: CASSQGLAGFTGELFF. CDR3 bases: TGCGCCAGCAGCCAGGGACTAGCGGGGTTTACCGGGGAGCTGTTTTTT. This chain connects TRBV4-1 to TRBJ2-2, with 13 bases that match TRBD2. Germline V CDR1 and CDR2: MGHRA, YSYEKL. The ends lost 3 bases at V and 5 bases at J; junction bases unmatched: 3. This CDR3 region has 16 residues.

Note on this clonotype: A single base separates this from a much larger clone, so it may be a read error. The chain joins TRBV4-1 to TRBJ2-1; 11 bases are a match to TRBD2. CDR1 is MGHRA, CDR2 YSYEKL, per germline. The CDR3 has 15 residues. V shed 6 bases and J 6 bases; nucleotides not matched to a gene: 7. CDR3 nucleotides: TGCGCCAGCAGTGGACTAGCGGGTCCATGCAATGAGCAGTTCTTC. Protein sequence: CASSGLAGPCNEQFF.

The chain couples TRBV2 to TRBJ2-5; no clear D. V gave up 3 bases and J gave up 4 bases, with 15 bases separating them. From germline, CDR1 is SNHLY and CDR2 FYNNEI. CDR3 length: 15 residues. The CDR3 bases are TGTGCCAGCAGTGATAGCCCGGTGGCTGCAGAGACCCAGTACTTC. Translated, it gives CASSDSPVAAETQYF.

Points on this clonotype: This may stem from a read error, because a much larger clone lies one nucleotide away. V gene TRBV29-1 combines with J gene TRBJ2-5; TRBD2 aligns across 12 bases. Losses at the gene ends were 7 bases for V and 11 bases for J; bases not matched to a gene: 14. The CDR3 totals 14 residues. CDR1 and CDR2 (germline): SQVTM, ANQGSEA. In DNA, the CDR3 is TGCAGCGGCACCGGACTAGCGGGGTGGAATGAGCAGTACTTC. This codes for CSGTGLAGWNEQYF. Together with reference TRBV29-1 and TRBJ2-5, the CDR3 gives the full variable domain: SAVISQKPSRDICQRGTSLTIQCQVDSQVTMMFWYRQQPGQSLTLIATANQGSEATYESGFVIDKFPISRPNLTFSTLTVSNMSPEDSSIYLCSGTGLAGWNEQYFGPGTRLLVL.

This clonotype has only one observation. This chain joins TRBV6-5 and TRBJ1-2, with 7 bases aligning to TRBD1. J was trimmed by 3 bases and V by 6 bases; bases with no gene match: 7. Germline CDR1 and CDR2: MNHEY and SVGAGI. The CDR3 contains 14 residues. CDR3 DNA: TGTGCCAGCAGGGTCTCCGGGACAGACTATGGCTACACCTTC. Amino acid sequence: CASRVSGTDYGYTF.

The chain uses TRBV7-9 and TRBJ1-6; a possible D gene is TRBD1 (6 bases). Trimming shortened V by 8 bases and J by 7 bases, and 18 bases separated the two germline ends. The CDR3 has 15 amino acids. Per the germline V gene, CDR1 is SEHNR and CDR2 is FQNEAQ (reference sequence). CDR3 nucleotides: TGTGCCAGCGGCACTGTGGGGGCCTTAAATTCACCCCTCCACTTT. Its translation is CASGTVGALNSPLHF.

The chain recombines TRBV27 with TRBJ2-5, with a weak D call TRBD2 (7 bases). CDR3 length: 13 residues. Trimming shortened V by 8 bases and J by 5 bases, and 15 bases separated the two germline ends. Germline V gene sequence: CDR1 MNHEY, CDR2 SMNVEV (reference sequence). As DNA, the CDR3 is TGTGCCAGCGGAAAAGGGGGGGGGGAGACCCAGTACTTC. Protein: CASGKGGGETQYF.

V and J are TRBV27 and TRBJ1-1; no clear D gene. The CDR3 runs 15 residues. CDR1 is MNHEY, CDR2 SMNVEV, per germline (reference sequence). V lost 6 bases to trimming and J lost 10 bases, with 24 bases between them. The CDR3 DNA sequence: TGTGCCAGCAGCTCCGCTCACGCGTCTGGCAGACCAGCTTTCTTT. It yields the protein CASSSAHASGRPAFF.

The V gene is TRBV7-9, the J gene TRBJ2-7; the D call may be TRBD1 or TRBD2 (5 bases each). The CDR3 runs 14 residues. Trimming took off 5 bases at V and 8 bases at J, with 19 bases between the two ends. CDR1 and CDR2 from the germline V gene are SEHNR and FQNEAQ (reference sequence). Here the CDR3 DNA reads TGTGCCAGCAGCGAGAGCTGGGGGTTTTACAAGCAGTACTTC. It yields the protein CASSESWGFYKQYF. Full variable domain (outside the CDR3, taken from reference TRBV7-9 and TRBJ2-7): DTGVSQNPRHKITKRGQNVTFRCDPISEHNRLYWYRQTLGQGPEFLTYFQNEAQLEKSRLLSDRFSAERPKGSFSTLEIQRTEQGDSAMYLCASSESWGFYKQYFGPGTRLTVT.